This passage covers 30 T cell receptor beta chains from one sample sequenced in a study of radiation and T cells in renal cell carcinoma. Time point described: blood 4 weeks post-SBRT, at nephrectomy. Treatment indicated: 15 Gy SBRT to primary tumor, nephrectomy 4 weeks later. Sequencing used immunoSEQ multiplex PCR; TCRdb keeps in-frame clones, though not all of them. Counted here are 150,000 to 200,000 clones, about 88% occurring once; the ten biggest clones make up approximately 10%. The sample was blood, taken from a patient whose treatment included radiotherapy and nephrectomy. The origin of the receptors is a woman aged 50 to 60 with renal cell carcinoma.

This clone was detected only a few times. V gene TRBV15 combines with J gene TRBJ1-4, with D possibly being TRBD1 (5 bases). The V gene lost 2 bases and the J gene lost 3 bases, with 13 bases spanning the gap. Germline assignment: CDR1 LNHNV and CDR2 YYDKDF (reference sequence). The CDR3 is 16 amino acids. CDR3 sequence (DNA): TGTGCCACCAGCAGAAAAACCGGGACTTCTAATGAAAAACTGTTTTTT. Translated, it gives CATSRKTGTSNEKLFF.

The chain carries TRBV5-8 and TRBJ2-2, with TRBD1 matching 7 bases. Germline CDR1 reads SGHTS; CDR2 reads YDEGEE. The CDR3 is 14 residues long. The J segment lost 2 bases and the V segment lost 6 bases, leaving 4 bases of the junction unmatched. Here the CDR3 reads CASTRQGNTGELFF. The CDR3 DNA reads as TGTGCCAGCACCCGACAGGGCAACACCGGGGAGCTGTTTTTT.

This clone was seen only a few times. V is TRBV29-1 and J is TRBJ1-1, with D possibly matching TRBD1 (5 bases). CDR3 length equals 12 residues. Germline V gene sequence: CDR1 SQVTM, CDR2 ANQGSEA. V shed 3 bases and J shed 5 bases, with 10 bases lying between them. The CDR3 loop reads CSVDRGRTEAFF. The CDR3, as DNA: TGCAGCGTTGATCGGGGGAGGACTGAAGCTTTCTTT.

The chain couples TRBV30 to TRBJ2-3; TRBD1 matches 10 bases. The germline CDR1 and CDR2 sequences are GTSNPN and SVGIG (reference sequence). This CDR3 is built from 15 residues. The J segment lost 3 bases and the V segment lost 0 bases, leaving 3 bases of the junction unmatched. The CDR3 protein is CAWSVKGQGTDTQYF. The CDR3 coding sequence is TGTGCCTGGAGTGTAAAGGGACAGGGGACAGATACGCAGTATTTT.

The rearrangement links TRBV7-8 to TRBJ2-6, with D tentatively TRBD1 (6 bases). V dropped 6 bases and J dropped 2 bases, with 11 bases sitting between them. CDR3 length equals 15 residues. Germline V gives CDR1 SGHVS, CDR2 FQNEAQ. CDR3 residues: CASSSQGAGANVLTF. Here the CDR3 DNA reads TGTGCCAGCAGTTCACAGGGCGCTGGGGCCAACGTCCTGACTTTC.

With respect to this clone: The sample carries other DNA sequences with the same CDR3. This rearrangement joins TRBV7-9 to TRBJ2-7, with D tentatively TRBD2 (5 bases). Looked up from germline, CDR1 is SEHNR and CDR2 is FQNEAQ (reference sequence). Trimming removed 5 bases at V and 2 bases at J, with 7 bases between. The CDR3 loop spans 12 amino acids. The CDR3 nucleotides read TGTGCCAGCAGCCCCGGGACCTACGAGCAGTACTTC. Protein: CASSPGTYEQYF.

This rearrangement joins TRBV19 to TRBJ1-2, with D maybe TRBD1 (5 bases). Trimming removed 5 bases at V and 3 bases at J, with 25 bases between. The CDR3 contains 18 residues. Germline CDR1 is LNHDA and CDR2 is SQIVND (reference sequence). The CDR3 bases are TGTGCCAGTAGTTTAAACCCGGGTATTTTCGAAGGGGACTATGGCTACACCTTC. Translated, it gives CASSLNPGIFEGDYGYTF.

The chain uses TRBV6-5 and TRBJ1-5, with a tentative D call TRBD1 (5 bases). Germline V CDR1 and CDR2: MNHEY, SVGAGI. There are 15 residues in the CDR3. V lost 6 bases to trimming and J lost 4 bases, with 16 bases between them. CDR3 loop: CASRRGRFGNQPQHF. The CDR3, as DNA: TGTGCCAGCAGGAGGGGACGGTTTGGGAATCAGCCCCAGCATTTT.

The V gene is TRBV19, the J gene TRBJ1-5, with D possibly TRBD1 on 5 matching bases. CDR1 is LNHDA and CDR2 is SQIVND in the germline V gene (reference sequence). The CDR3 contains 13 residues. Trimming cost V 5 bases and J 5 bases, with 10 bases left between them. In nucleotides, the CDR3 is TGTGCCAGTAGTCCCGGGGGTGATCAGCCCCAGCATTTT. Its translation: CASSPGGDQPQHF.

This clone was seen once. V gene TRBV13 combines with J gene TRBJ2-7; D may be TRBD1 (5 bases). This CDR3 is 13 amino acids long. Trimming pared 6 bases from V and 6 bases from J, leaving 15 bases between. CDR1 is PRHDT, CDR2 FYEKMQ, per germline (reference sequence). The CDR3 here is CASSFSNQGEQYF. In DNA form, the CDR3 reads TGTGCCAGCAGTTTTAGCAATCAGGGCGAGCAGTACTTC.

The CDR3 bases are TGTGCCAGCAGCTTAGGTCGAAAACATACTGAAGCTTTCTTT. Translating it yields CASSLGRKHTEAFF. V is TRBV5-4 and J is TRBJ1-1; no definite D call. Trimming removed 2 bases from V and 5 bases from J, with 13 bases in between. Per the germline V gene, CDR1 is SGHNT and CDR2 is YYREEE (reference sequence). This CDR3 is built from 14 residues.

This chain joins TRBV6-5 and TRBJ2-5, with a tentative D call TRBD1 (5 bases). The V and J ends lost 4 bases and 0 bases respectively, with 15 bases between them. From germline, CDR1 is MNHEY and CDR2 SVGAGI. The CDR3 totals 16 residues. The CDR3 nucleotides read TGTGCCAGCAGTTCCCCTGCAGGGCTATACCAAGAGACCCAGTACTTC. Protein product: CASSSPAGLYQETQYF.

The CDR3 sequence: CASIRDGLNTEAFF. The CDR3 region has the DNA TGTGCCAGCATCCGGGACGGATTGAACACTGAAGCTTTCTTT. The rearrangement uses TRBV7-6 and TRBJ1-1; D is perhaps TRBD1 (5 bases). This CDR3 comprises 14 residues. From germline, CDR1 is SGHVS and CDR2 FNYEAQ. With 7 bases removed from V and 0 bases from J, the gap between germline ends came to 12 bases.

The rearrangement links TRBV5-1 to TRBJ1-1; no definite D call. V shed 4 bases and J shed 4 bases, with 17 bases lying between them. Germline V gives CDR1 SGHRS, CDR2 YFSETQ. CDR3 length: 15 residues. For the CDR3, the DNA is TGCGCCAGCAGCCTACAATCGGCAGACCTCACTGAAGCTTTCTTT. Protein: CASSLQSADLTEAFF.

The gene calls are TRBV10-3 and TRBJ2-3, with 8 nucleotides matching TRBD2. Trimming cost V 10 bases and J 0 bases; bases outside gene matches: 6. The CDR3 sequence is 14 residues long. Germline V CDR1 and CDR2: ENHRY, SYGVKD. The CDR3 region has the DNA TGTGCCAGCAGCGAGCGGGGGAGCACAGATACGCAGTATTTT. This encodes CASSERGSTDTQYF.

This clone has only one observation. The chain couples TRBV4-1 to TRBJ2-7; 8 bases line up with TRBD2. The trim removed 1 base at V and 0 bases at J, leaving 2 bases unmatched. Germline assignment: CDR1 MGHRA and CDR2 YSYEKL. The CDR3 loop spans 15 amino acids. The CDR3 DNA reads TGCGCCAGCAGCCAAGTTGCGGGGGGCTCCTACGAGCAGTACTTC. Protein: CASSQVAGGSYEQYF.

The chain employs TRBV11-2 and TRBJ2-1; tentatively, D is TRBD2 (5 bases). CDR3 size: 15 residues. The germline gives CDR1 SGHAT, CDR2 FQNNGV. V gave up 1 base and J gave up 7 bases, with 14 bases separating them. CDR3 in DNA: TGTGCCAGCAGCTTAGGGAGCGGCCTTAGGAATGAGCAGTTCTTC. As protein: CASSLGSGLRNEQFF.

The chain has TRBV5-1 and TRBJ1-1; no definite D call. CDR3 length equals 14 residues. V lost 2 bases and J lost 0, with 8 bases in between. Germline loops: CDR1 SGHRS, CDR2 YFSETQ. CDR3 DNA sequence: TGCGCCAGCAGCTTACCCCAGGTGAACACTGAAGCTTTCTTT. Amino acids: CASSLPQVNTEAFF.

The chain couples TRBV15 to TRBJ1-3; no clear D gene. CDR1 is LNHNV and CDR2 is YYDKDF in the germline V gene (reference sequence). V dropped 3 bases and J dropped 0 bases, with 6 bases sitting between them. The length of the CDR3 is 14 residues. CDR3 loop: CATSRGNSGNTIYF. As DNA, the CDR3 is TGTGCCACCAGCAGGGGGAACTCTGGAAACACCATATATTTT.

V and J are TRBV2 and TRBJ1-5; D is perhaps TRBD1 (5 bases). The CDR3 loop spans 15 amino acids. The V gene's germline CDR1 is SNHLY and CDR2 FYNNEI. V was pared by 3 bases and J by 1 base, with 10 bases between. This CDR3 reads CASSEQGRSNQPQHF. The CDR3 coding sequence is TGTGCCAGCAGTGAGCAGGGTAGGAGCAATCAGCCCCAGCATTTT.

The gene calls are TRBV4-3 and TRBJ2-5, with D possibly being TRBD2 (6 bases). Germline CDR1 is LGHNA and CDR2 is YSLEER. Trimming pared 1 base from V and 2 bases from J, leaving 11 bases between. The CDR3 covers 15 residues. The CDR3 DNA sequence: TGCGCCAGCAGCCAAGGGCGGGGACTTCAAGAGACCCAGTACTTC. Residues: CASSQGRGLQETQYF.

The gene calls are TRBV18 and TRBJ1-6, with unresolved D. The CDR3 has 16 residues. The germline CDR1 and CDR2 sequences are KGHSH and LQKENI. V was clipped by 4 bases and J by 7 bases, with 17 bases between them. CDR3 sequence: CASSQDDRRGNSPLHF. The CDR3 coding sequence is TGTGCCAGCTCACAGGACGACCGTCGAGGAAATTCACCCCTCCACTTT.

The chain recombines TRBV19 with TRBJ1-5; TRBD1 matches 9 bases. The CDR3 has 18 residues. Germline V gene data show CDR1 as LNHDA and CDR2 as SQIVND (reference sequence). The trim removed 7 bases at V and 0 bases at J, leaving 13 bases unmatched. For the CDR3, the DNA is TGTGCCAGTAACCCGGGGACAGGGTACGGAGATAGCAATCAGCCCCAGCATTTT. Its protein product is CASNPGTGYGDSNQPQHF. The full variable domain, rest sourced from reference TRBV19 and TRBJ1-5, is DGGITQSPKYLFRKEGQNVTLSCEQNLNHDAMYWYRQDPGQGLRLIYYSQIVNDFQKGDIAEGYSVSREKKESFPLTVTSAQKNPTAFYLCASNPGTGYGDSNQPQHFGDGTRLSIL.

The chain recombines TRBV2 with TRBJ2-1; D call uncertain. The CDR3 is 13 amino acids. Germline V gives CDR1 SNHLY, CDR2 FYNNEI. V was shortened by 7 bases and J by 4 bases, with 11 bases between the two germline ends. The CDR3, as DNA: TGTGCCAGCACTCCGGGCCCATACAATGAGCAGTTCTTC. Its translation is CASTPGPYNEQFF.

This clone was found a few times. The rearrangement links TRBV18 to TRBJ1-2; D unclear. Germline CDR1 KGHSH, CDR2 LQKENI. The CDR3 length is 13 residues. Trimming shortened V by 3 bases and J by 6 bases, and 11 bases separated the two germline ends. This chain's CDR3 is CASSPRQENGYTF. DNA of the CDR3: TGTGCCAGCTCACCGAGGCAGGAGAATGGCTACACCTTC.

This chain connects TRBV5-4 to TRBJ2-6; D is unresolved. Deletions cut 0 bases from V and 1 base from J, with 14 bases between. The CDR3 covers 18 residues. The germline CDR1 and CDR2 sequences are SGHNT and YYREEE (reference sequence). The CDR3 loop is CASSLGLEGQSGANVLTF. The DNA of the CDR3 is TGTGCCAGCAGCTTGGGACTTGAAGGGCAATCTGGGGCCAACGTCCTGACTTTC.

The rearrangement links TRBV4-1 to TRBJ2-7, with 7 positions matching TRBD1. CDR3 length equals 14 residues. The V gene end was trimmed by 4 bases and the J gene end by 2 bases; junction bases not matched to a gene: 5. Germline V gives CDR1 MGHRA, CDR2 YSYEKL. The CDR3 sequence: CASSPGQGAYEQYF. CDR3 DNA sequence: TGCGCCAGCAGCCCGGGCCAGGGGGCCTACGAGCAGTACTTC.

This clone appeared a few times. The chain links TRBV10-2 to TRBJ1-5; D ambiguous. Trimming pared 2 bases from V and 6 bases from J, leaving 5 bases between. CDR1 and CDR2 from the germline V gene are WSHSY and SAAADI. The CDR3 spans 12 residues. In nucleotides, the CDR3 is TGCGCCAGCAGTGAGATTCCTCAGCCCCAGCATTTT. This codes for CASSEIPQPQHF.

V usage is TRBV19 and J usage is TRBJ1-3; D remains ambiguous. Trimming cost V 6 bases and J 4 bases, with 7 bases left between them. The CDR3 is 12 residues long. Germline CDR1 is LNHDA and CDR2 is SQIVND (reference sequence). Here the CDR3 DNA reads TGTGCCAGTAGAACGATGGGAAACACCATATATTTT. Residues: CASRTMGNTIYF.

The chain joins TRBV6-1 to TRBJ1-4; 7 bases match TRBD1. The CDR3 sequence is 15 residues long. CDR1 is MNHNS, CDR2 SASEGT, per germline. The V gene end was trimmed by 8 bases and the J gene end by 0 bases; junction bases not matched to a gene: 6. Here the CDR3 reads CASLEGAATNEKLFF. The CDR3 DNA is TGTGCCAGCTTAGAGGGGGCTGCAACTAATGAAAAACTGTTTTTT.